This T cell receptor beta chain was captured in a study of tumor-infiltrating lymphocytes in oesophageal squamous cell carcinoma. This clonotype was counted at least ten times. One entry per CDR3 protein results from TCRdb running MiXCR on the PCR reads. The repertoire consists of under 15,000 distinct CDR3 sequences, with 45% to 65% occurring once and the leading ten covering under 35%. Losses at the gene ends were 5 bases for V and 9 bases for J; bases not matched to a gene: 10. Germline loops: CDR1 MNHNS, CDR2 SASEGT. The CDR3 spans 15 residues. The source is a female donor with esophageal squamous cell carcinoma. J is TRBJ2-2 and V is TRBV6-1; 9 nucleotides agree with TRBD1. The material sequenced was esophageal tumor tissue. CDR3 DNA: TGTGCCAGCAGTTTCTGGACAGGGGTGGATAGGGAGCTGTTTTTT. This gives the protein CASSFWTGVDRELFF.